One and the same sample provided the 13 T cell receptor beta chains below, sequenced in a study of a mutant IDH1 vaccine in newly diagnosed glioma. This table comes from immunoSEQ multiplex PCR, and its TCRdb copy is limited to in-frame clones, with some not included. The sample includes roughly 51,000 clones, less than 85% of them seen just once. Time point described: week 47, end of study. Topical imiquimod was applied with each vaccine dose, which held 300 ug of mutant IDH1 20-mer peptide. These receptors have no known antigen. The sample in question was PBMCs, obtained from a glioma patient whose treatment included an IDH1 peptide vaccine. Receptors were obtained from a woman aged 25 to 39 with glioma. Some clones in this sample may be carry-over from other donors' samples.

J is TRBJ2-2 and V is TRBV15, with 8 nucleotides matching TRBD1. This CDR3 comprises 20 residues. Germline trimming cut 0 bases from V and 6 bases from J; bases unmatched to any gene: 18. CDR1 and CDR2 (germline): LNHNV, YYDKDF (reference sequence). The CDR3 nucleotides are TGTGCCACCAGCAGAGATAGGGGACAGGAATGGGTAAACCTGGCCGGGGAGCTGTTTTTT. It encodes CATSRDRGQEWVNLAGELFF.

V usage is TRBV5-1 and J usage is TRBJ2-1; D possibly corresponds to TRBD1 (5 bases). V lost 0 bases, J lost 6 bases, and 13 bases lay in between. Germline CDR1 SGHRS, CDR2 YFSETQ. This CDR3 is 15 amino acids long. The CDR3 loop reads CASSLDGAGVNEQFF. The CDR3 coding sequence is TGCGCCAGCAGCTTGGATGGGGCAGGCGTCAATGAGCAGTTCTTC. The variable domain in full, completed from reference TRBV5-1 and TRBJ2-1, reads KAGVTQTPRYLIKTRGQQVTLSCSPISGHRSVSWYQQTPGQGLQFLFEYFSETQRNKGNFPGRFSGRQFSNSRSEMNVSTLELGDSALYLCASSLDGAGVNEQFFGPGTRLTVL.

The J gene is TRBJ1-2, the V gene TRBV18; D is ambiguous. V was shortened by 6 bases and J by 0 bases, with 11 bases between the two germline ends. Germline CDR1 KGHSH, CDR2 LQKENI. The CDR3 spans 14 residues. CDR3 DNA sequence: TGTGCCAGCTCTTTCGGGCCTACTAACTATGGCTACACCTTC. Amino acid sequence: CASSFGPTNYGYTF.

The chain is built from TRBV28 and TRBJ2-7; 8 bases match TRBD1. Germline V gene sequence: CDR1 MDHEN, CDR2 SYDVKM. The V gene end was trimmed by 1 base and the J gene end by 6 bases; junction bases not matched to a gene: 5. CDR3 length equals 14 residues. CDR3 sequence (DNA): TGTGCCAGCAGTTTATCCGCTACAGGGGGCGAGCAGTACTTC. This encodes CASSLSATGGEQYF.

The chain uses TRBV19 and TRBJ1-3, with unresolved D. Per the germline V gene, CDR1 is LNHDA and CDR2 is SQIVND (reference sequence). The CDR3 has 14 residues. Trimming removed 4 bases from V and 3 bases from J, with 10 bases in between. CDR3 sequence reads: CASSNVGFGNTIYF. Here the CDR3 DNA reads TGTGCCAGTAGTAACGTGGGCTTTGGAAACACCATATATTTT.

The rearrangement uses TRBV28 and TRBJ2-1, with 7 positions matching TRBD1. V was clipped by 1 base and J by 3 bases; unmatched bases: 12. This CDR3 region has 18 residues. The germline gives CDR1 MDHEN, CDR2 SYDVKM. The CDR3 spells CASSLSSLTGANYNEQFF. The CDR3 coding sequence is TGTGCCAGCAGTTTATCCTCCCTAACAGGGGCGAACTACAATGAGCAGTTCTTC.

V usage is TRBV27 and J usage is TRBJ1-1; the match to TRBD1 covers 9 bases. Unmatched junction bases numbered 8, after V lost 6 bases and J lost 0 bases. Per germline, CDR1 MNHEY and CDR2 SMNVEV (reference sequence). This CDR3 is 16 amino acids long. As DNA, the CDR3 is TGTGCCAGCAGGGAAACAGGGGGCAGGCTGAACACTGAAGCTTTCTTT. Translation gives CASRETGGRLNTEAFF.

The V and J genes are TRBV10-1 and TRBJ1-1; 7 positions match TRBD1. The CDR3 runs to 16 residues. Germline V gene lookup returns CDR1 WNHNN and CDR2 SYGVQD (reference sequence). V shed 2 bases and J 3 bases; nucleotides not matched to a gene: 9. The CDR3, as DNA: TGCGCCAGCAGTGAGCCAGGGGGTAAGGGCCACACTGAAGCTTTCTTT. Translated, it gives CASSEPGGKGHTEAFF.

This rearrangement joins TRBV10-2 to TRBJ1-1; D uncertain. The germline CDR1 and CDR2 sequences are WSHSY and SAAADI. V gave up 3 bases and J gave up 0 bases, with 14 bases separating them. The CDR3 is 16 amino acids. CDR3 in DNA: TGCGCCAGCAGTGATGCCGGGATCCGTATGAACACTGAAGCTTTCTTT. Its protein product is CASSDAGIRMNTEAFF.

This clone was seen a few times. The CDR3 region is CASSLDQNYGYTF. Written as DNA, the CDR3 is TGTGCCAGCAGCTTGGACCAGAACTATGGCTACACCTTC. V gene TRBV7-2 combines with J gene TRBJ1-2; no firm D call. The V and J ends lost 3 bases and 2 bases respectively, with 7 bases between them. This CDR3 contains 13 residues. CDR1 and CDR2 from the germline V gene are SGHTA and FQGNSA. Complete variable domain (other parts from reference TRBV7-2 and TRBJ1-2): GAGVSQSPSNKVTEKGKDVELRCDPISGHTALYWYRQSLGQGLEFLIYFQGNSAPDKSGLPSDRFSAERTGGSVSTLTIQRTQQEDSAVYLCASSLDQNYGYTFGSGTRLTVV.

This sequence joins TRBV6-5 and TRBJ2-2; D gene uncertain. The CDR3 sequence is 13 residues long. Between the trimmed V and J ends, which lost 0 bases and 10 bases, there was a span of 9 bases. Germline V CDR1 and CDR2: MNHEY, SVGAGI. The CDR3 sequence: CASSYSTELELFF. CDR3 nucleotides: TGTGCCAGCAGTTACTCGACTGAGTTGGAGCTGTTTTTT.

In its sample, this clone was seen once. The chain couples TRBV19 to TRBJ2-4, with D possibly matching TRBD2 (6 bases). The CDR3 spans 14 residues. V shed 1 base and J shed 6 bases, with 10 bases lying between them. Germline loops: CDR1 LNHDA, CDR2 SQIVND (reference sequence). This chain's CDR3 is CASSIGPGGNIQYF. The CDR3 DNA sequence: TGTGCCAGTAGTATAGGCCCCGGGGGAAACATTCAGTACTTC.

The V and J genes are TRBV7-6 and TRBJ2-6, with TRBD1 matching over 10 bases. V lost 4 bases to trimming and J lost 2 bases; unmatched junction nucleotides: 5. CDR3 length: 17 residues. Germline CDR1 SGHVS, CDR2 FNYEAQ. Here the CDR3 DNA reads TGTGCCAGCAGCTCCCCGGGACAGGGGACTGGGGCCAACGTCCTGACTTTC. The encoded protein is CASSSPGQGTGANVLTF.